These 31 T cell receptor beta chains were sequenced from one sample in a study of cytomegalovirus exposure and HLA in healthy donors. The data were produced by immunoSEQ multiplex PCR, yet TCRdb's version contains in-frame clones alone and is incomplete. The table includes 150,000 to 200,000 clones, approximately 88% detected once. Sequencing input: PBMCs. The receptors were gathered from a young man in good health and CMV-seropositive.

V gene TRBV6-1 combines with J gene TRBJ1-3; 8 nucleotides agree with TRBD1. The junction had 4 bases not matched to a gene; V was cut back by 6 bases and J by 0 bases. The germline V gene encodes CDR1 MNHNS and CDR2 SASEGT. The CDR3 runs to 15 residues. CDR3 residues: CASSRGLDSGNTIYF. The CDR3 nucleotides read TGTGCCAGCAGCAGGGGGCTAGACTCTGGAAACACCATATATTTT.

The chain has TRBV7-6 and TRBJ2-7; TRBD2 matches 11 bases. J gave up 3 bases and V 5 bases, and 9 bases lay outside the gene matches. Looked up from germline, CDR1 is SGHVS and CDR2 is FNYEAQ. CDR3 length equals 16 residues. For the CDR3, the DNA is TGTGCCAGCAGCCCTCGGACTAGCGGGCTAAACTACGAGCAGTACTTC. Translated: CASSPRTSGLNYEQYF.

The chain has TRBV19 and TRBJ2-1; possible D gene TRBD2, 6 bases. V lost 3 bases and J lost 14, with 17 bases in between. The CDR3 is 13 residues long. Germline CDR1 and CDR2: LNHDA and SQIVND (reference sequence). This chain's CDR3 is CASSMVRPGGEFF. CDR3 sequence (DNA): TGTGCCAGTAGTATGGTGCGTCCCGGCGGGGAGTTCTTC.

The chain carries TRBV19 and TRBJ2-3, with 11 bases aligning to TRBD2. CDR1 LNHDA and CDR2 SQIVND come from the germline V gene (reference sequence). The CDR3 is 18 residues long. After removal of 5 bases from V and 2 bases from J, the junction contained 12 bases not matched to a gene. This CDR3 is CASSPHILAGVDTDTQYF. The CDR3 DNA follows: TGTGCCAGTAGTCCCCACATACTAGCGGGGGTTGACACAGATACGCAGTATTTT.

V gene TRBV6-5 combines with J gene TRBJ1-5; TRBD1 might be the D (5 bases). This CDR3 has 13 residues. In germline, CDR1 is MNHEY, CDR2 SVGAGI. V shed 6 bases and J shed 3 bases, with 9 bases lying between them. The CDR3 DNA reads TGTGCCAGCAGCCGCGGGACCAATCAGCCCCAGCATTTT. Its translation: CASSRGTNQPQHF.

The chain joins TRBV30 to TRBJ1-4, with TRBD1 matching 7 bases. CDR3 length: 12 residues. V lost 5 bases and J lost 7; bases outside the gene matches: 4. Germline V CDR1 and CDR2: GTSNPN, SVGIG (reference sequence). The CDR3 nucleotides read TGTGCCTGGGCTCCAGGGGGTGAAAAACTGTTTTTT. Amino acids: CAWAPGGEKLFF.

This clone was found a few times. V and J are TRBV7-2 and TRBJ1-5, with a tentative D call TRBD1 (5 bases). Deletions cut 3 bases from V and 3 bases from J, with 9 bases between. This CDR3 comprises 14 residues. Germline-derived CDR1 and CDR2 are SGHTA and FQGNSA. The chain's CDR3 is CASSFGGVNQPQHF. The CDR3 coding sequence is TGTGCCAGCAGCTTTGGAGGGGTCAATCAGCCCCAGCATTTT. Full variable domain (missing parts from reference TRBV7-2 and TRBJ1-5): GAGVSQSPSNKVTEKGKDVELRCDPISGHTALYWYRQSLGQGLEFLIYFQGNSAPDKSGLPSDRFSAERTGGSVSTLTIQRTQQEDSAVYLCASSFGGVNQPQHFGDGTRLSIL.

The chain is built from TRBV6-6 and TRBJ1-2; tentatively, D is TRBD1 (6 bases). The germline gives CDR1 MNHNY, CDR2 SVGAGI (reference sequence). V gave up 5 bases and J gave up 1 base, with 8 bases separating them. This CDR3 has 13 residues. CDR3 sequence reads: CASSRGHNYGYTF. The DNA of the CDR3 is TGTGCCAGCAGTCGGGGACATAACTATGGCTACACCTTC.

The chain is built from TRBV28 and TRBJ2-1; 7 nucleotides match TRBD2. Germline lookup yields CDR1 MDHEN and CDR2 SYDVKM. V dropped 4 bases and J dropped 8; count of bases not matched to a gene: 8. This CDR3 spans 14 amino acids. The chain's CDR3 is CASSSPSTSHEQFF. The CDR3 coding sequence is TGTGCCAGCAGTTCCCCCTCGACTAGCCATGAGCAGTTCTTC.

CDR3: CASSMGQGSSYEQYF. The CDR3 DNA follows: TGTGCCAGCAGCATGGGACAGGGAAGCTCCTACGAGCAGTACTTC. The rearrangement links TRBV9 to TRBJ2-7, with 9 positions matching TRBD1. Germline values: CDR1 SGDLS, CDR2 YYNGEE. Trimming removed 4 bases from V and 0 bases from J; junction bases left unmatched: 5. The CDR3 is made up of 15 amino acids.

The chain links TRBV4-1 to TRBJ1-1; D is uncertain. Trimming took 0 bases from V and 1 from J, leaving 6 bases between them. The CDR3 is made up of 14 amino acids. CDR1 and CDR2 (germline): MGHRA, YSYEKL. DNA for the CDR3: TGCGCCAGCAGCCAAGATGGGCCGAACACTGAAGCTTTCTTT. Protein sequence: CASSQDGPNTEAFF.

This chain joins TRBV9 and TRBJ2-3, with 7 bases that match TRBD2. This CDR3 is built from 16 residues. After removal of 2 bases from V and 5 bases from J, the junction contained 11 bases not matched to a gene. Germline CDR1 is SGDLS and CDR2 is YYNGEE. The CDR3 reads CASSVPREAEGDTQYF. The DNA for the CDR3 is TGTGCCAGCAGCGTCCCCCGGGAGGCAGAGGGAGATACGCAGTATTTT.

This CDR3 reads CASSLTDDTEAFF. The CDR3 nucleotides are TGTGCCAGCAGCTTGACAGATGACACTGAAGCTTTCTTT. This chain connects TRBV7-3 to TRBJ1-1; weak D call: TRBD1 (5 bases). The ends were cut back, 3 bases at V and 3 bases at J, with 8 bases in the middle. Germline CDR1 and CDR2: SGHTA and FQGTGA. The CDR3 covers 13 residues.

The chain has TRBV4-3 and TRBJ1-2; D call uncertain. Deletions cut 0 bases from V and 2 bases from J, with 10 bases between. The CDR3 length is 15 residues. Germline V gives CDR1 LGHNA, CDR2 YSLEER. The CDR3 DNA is TGCGCCAGCAGCCAAGACCGTGGGCCCAACTATGGCTACACCTTC. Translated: CASSQDRGPNYGYTF.

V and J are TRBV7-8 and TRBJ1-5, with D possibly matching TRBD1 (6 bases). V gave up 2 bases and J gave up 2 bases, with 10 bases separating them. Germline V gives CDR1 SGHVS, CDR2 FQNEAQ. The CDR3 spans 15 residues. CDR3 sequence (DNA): TGTGCCAGCAGCTTATTTGGGGGCCGCAATCAGCCCCAGCATTTT. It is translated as CASSLFGGRNQPQHF.

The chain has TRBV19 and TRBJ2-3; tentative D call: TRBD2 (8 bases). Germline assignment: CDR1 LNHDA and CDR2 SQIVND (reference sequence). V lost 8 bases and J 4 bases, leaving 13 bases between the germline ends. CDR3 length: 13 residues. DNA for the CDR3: TGTGCCAGTGCAGGGGGACTAGCAGATACGCAGTATTTT. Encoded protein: CASAGGLADTQYF.

The CDR3 DNA is TGTGCCAGCAGTTTACACACAGGGGGAGGCAATCAGCCCCAGCATTTT. Amino acids: CASSLHTGGGNQPQHF. The chain is built from TRBV28 and TRBJ1-5, with 8 bases fitting TRBD1. Germline CDR1 is MDHEN and CDR2 is SYDVKM. This CDR3 is built from 16 residues. The V gene end was trimmed by 2 bases and the J gene end by 2 bases; junction bases not matched to a gene: 5.

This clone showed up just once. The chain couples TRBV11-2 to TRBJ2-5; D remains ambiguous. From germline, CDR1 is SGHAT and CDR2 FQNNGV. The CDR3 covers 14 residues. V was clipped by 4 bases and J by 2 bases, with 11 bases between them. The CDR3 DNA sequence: TGTGCCAGCAGCTCAAGTGACTTACAAGAGACCCAGTACTTC. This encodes CASSSSDLQETQYF.

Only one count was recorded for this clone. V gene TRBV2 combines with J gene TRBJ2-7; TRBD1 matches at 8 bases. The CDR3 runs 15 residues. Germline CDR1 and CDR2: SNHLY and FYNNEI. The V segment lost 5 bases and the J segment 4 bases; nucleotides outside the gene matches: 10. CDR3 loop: CASSPRTGFAYEQYF. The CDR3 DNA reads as TGTGCCAGCAGTCCTCGGACAGGGTTTGCTTACGAGCAGTACTTC.

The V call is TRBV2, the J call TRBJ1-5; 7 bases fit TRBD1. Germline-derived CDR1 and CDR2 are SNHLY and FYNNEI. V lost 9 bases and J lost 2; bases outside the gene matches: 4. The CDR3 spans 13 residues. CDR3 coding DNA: TGTGCCAGTTCCGGGACAGGCAATCAGCCCCAGCATTTT. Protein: CASSGTGNQPQHF.

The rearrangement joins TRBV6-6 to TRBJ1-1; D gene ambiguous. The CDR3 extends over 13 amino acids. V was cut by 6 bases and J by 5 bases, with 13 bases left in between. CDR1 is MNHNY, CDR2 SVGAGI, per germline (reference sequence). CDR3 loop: CASSSGAWTEAFF. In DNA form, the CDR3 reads TGTGCCAGCAGCAGCGGTGCCTGGACTGAAGCTTTCTTT.

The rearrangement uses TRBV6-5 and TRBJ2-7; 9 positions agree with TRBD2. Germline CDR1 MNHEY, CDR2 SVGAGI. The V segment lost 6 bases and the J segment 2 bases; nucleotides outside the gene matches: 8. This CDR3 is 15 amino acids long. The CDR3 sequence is CASSRVASGAYEQYF. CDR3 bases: TGTGCCAGCAGCCGCGTGGCTAGCGGGGCCTACGAGCAGTACTTC.

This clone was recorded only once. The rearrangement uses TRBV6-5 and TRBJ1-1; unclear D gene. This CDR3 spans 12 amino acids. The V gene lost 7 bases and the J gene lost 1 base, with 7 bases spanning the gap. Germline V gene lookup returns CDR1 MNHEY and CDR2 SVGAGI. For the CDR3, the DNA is TGTGCCAGCAAGGGAGCGAACACTGAAGCTTTCTTT. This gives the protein CASKGANTEAFF.

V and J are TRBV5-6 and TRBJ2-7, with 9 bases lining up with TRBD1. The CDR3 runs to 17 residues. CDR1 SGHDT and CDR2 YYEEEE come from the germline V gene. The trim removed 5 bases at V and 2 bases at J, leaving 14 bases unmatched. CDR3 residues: CASSRGVRTGETYEQYF. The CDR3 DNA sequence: TGTGCCAGCAGTCGGGGCGTACGGACAGGGGAAACCTACGAGCAGTACTTC.

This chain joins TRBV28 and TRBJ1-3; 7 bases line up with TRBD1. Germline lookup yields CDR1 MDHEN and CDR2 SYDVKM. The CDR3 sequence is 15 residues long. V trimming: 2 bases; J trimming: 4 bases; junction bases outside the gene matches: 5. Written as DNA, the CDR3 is TGTGCCAGCAGTTTAGGCCGGGACAGCGGAAACACCATATATTTT. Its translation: CASSLGRDSGNTIYF.

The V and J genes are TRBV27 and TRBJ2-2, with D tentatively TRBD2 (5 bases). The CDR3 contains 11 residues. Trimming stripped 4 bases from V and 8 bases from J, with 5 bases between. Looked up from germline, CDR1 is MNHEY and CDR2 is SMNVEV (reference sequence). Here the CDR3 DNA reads TGTGCCAGCAGTTCGGGGGGGGAGCTGTTTTTT. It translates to CASSSGGELFF.

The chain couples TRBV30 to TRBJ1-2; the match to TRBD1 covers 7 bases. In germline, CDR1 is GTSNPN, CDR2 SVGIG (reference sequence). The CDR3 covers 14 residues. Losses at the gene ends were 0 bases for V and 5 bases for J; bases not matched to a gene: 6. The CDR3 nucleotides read TGTGCCTGGAGTGTAGTTCAGGGGGGATATGGCTACACCTTC. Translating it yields CAWSVVQGGYGYTF.

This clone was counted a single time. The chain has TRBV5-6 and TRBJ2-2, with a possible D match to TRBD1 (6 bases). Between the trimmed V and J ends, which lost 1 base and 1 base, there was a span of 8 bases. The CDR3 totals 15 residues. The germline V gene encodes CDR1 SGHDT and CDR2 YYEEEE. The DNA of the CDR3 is TGTGCCAGCAGCTTGTGGGGGCGGAACACCGGGGAGCTGTTTTTT. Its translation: CASSLWGRNTGELFF.

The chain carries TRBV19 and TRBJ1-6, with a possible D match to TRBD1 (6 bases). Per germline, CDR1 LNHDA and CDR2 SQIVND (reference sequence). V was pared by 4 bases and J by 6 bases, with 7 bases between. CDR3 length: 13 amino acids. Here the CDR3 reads CASSNRANSPLHF. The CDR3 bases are TGTGCCAGTAGTAACAGGGCTAATTCACCCCTCCACTTT. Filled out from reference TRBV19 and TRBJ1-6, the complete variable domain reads DGGITQSPKYLFRKEGQNVTLSCEQNLNHDAMYWYRQDPGQGLRLIYYSQIVNDFQKGDIAEGYSVSREKKESFPLTVTSAQKNPTAFYLCASSNRANSPLHFGNGTRLTVT.

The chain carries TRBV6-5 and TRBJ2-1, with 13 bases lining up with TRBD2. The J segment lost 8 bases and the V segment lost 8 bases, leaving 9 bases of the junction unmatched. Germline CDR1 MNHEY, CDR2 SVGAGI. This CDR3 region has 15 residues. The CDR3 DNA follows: TGTGCCAGCCTCCCGAGGACTAGCGGGAGAGATGAGCAGTTCTTC. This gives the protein CASLPRTSGRDEQFF.

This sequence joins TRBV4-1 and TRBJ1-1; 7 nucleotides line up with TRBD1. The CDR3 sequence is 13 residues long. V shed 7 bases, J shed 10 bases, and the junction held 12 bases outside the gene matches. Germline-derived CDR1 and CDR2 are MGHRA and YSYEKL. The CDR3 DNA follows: TGCGCCAGCAATCCGACAGGGATGGGGCGAGCTTTCTTT. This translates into CASNPTGMGRAFF.